This TCR beta chain was documented in a study of blood T cell repertoires in COVID-19. Study-wide context: Samples came from the United States, Italy and Spain, spanning acute and convalescent COVID-19. In each case, the material was cDNA or gDNA derived from T cells, B-cell-depleted T cells, or PBMCs.

Per the original data handling: Counts of nucleated cells, estimated from reference gene primer amplification, were obtained. Profiling relied on immunoSEQ multiplex PCR, and the TCRdb table lists in-frame clones only, not all of them. V and J calls and clone size follow that table, whereas D and trimming were derived from the DNA. The table includes 70,000 to 90,000 clones, roughly 80% detected once. A note on this clone: Other nucleotide sequences in the sample specify the same CDR3.

V was clipped by 1 base and J by 4 bases, with 14 bases between them. This CDR3 comprises 15 residues. Germline V CDR1 and CDR2: SGHKS, YYEKEE (reference sequence). The clonotype comes from a woman aged 55-75 years with acute or convalescent COVID-19. This chain uses TRBV5-5 with TRBJ1-2, with a weak D call TRBD1 (5 bases). Input material: peripheral blood. CDR3 sequence reads: CASSLSADRGYGYTF. CDR3 bases: TGTGCCAGCAGCTTGTCGGCCGACAGAGGCTATGGCTACACCTTC.